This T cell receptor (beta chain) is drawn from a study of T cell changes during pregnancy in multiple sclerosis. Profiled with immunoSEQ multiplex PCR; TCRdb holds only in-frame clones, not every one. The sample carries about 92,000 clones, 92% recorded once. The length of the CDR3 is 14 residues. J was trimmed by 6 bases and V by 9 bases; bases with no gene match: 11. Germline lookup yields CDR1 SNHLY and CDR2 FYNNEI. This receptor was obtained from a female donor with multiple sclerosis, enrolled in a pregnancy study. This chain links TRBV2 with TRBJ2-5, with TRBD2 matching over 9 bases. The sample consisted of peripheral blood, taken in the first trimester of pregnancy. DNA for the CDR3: TGTGCCAGTTGGGGGGGTAGCGGGAGACAGACCCAGTACTTC. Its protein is CASWGGSGRQTQYF.